Listed below are T cell receptor beta chains from one sample, sequenced in a study of T cell changes during pregnancy in multiple sclerosis. Assay: immunoSEQ multiplex PCR; the TCRdb copy retains only in-frame clones and omits some. The sample carries around 60,000 clones, roughly 89% recorded once. The sequenced sample was CD4+ T cells from peripheral blood mononuclear cells, obtained after pregnancy. Receptors originate from a female donor in good health, enrolled as a control in a pregnancy study. CDR3s include the opening cysteine and the closing phenylalanine or tryptophan. A D gene is named only where the DNA matches it firmly. The size field is filled for only some rows; it gives once, few, many or a size class.

v_gene	j_gene	abundance	d_gene	CDR3nt	CDR3aa
TRBV6-1	TRBJ1-2	few	TRBD1	TGTGCCAGCAGTGAAGTCCGGACAGGAAGGTCGAGGGGCTACACCTTC	CASSEVRTGRSRGYTF
TRBV30	TRBJ1-6	NA	NA	TGTGCCTGGAGGGACAGACGAGTAAGCTCCTATAATTCACCCCTCCACTTT	CAWRDRRVSSYNSPLHF
TRBV5-1	TRBJ2-1	once	TRBD1	TGCGCCAGCAGCTTGGCCCGGGACAGGAATAATGAGCAGTTCTTC	CASSLARDRNNEQFF
TRBV11-2	TRBJ2-3	NA	TRBD2	TGTGCCAGCAGCCTCAGTCGGGGACTAGTAAACACAGATACGCAGTATTTT	CASSLSRGLVNTDTQYF
TRBV6-1	TRBJ1-6	NA	TRBD1	TGTGCCAGCAGTGAACGGGCTAGGGGACAGAACTCACCCCTCCACTTT	CASSERARGQNSPLHF
TRBV5-1	TRBJ2-5	once	TRBD1	TGCGCCAGCAGCCAAAGGACAGGGGGCCAAGAGACCCAGTACTTC	CASSQRTGGQETQYF
TRBV5-1	TRBJ2-7	NA	NA	TGCGCCAGCAGCCAGGGACAAAACTACGAGCAGTACTTC	CASSQGQNYEQYF
TRBV7-2	TRBJ2-1	NA	TRBD1	TGTGCCAGCAGCTTAACACCTGACAGGGCTTACAATGAGCAGTTCTTC	CASSLTPDRAYNEQFF
TRBV6-5	TRBJ2-5	NA	NA	TGTGCCAGCTGGAGGGGAAAAGAGACCCAGTACTTC	CASWRGKETQYF
TRBV6-5	TRBJ1-3	NA	TRBD1	TGTGCCAGCAGTTCGCGACAGGGGGCTGGAAACACCATATATTTT	CASSSRQGAGNTIYF
TRBV4-3	TRBJ2-3	NA	TRBD2	TGCGCCAGCAGCCAAGGAAGCGGGGGCAACACAGATACGCAGTATTTT	CASSQGSGGNTDTQYF
TRBV27	TRBJ2-1	NA	TRBD2	TGTGCCAGCAGTTTAAGGGCTAGCGGGGGGGCCGTCTACAATGAGCAGTTCTTC	CASSLRASGGAVYNEQFF
TRBV11-3	TRBJ2-7	NA	TRBD1	TGTGCCAGCCCTACCGAGACGGGACAGTTTTTCTACGAGCAGTACTTC	CASPTETGQFFYEQYF
TRBV4-3	TRBJ2-3	NA	TRBD1	TGCGCCAGCAGCCAAGACAGACAGGGGGCCGGGACAGATACGCAGTATTTT	CASSQDRQGAGTDTQYF
TRBV18	TRBJ1-1	NA	NA	TGTGCCAGCTCACTCCGGCGGGACACTGAAGCTTTCTTT	CASSLRRDTEAFF
TRBV1	TRBJ2-1	NA	NA	TGCACCAGCAGCCAAGATTTAACGAGCGCTACTGAGCAGTTCTTC	CTSSQDLTSATEQFF
TRBV30	TRBJ1-5	few	NA	TGTGCCTGGAGTGTGGCAGGGAATCAGCCCCAGCATTTT	CAWSVAGNQPQHF
TRBV30	TRBJ1-2	NA	TRBD1	TGTGCCTGGAGTTCGGGACAGTATGGCTACACCTTC	CAWSSGQYGYTF
TRBV4-2	TRBJ2-2	NA	TRBD2	TGTGCCAGCAGCCCCACTTTTAAGCGGGGGGGGACCGGGGAGCTGTTTTTT	CASSPTFKRGGTGELFF
TRBV5-1	TRBJ2-7	NA	TRBD1	TGCGCCAGCAGCTTGGCTGGTTCAGGGGGCCCTACCTACGAGCAGTACTTC	CASSLAGSGGPTYEQYF
TRBV7-8	TRBJ2-3	NA	NA	TGTGCCAGCAGCGCTATTGATACGCAGTATTTT	CASSAIDTQYF
TRBV23-1	TRBJ1-1	NA	NA	TGCGCCAGCAGTCGCGGGGGGGGCCGGGCTGAAGCTTTCTTT	CASSRGGGRAEAFF
TRBV7-9	TRBJ1-2	NA	TRBD1	TGTGCCAGCAGCCCCGGGACAGGGACCTATGGCTACACCTTC	CASSPGTGTYGYTF
TRBV9	TRBJ1-1	NA	NA	TGTGCCAGCAGCCCCCCCGGTCATCTGCCGGGAGCTTTCTTT	CASSPPGHLPGAFF
TRBV11-3	TRBJ1-4	NA	TRBD1	TGTGCCAGCAGCTCGACAGGGGACTACGGAAAACTGTTTTTT	CASSSTGDYGKLFF
TRBV19	TRBJ2-1	NA	NA	TGTGCCACAATAGATGGCTCCTACAATGAGCAGTTCTTC	CATIDGSYNEQFF
TRBV5-8	TRBJ1-1	NA	NA	TGTGCCAGCAGCTTCCCCCAGAACACTGAAGCTTTCTTT	CASSFPQNTEAFF
TRBV9	TRBJ2-1	NA	NA	TGTGCCAGCAGCGTAGACGTGGCAATCTCCTACAATGAGCAGTTCTTC	CASSVDVAISYNEQFF
TRBV7-3	TRBJ1-1	NA	TRBD1	TGTGCCAGCAGCTTAATCGGACAGGGAAGCACTGAAGCTTTCTTT	CASSLIGQGSTEAFF
TRBV30	TRBJ1-2	NA	NA	TGTGCCTGGACCGTTTCCCAGGGCTATGGCTACACCTTC	CAWTVSQGYGYTF